One sample yielded the 8 T cell receptor beta chains listed below, sequenced in a study of cytomegalovirus exposure and HLA in healthy donors. 60 Vbeta and 13 Jbeta primers were used in PCR. Clones were read by immunoSEQ multiplex PCR, and TCRdb kept only the in-frame ones, dropping some. Of about 61,000 clones in the sample, around 89% were seen once. Sample: PBMCs. These receptors were collected from a man younger than 45 in good health and CMV-seropositive.

The chain links TRBV29-1 to TRBJ1-5, with D possibly being TRBD1 (6 bases). This CDR3 is 14 amino acids long. The germline V gene encodes CDR1 SQVTM and CDR2 ANQGSEA. Between the trimmed V and J ends, which lost 5 bases and 8 bases, there was a span of 19 bases. The CDR3 region is CSVTTGFGGKPQHF. In nucleotides, the CDR3 is TGCAGCGTTACTACAGGGTTCGGTGGGAAGCCCCAGCATTTT.

The gene calls are TRBV11-2 and TRBJ2-2; TRBD1 matches at 7 bases. The J segment lost 3 bases and the V segment lost 6 bases, leaving 4 bases of the junction unmatched. The CDR3 has 14 amino acids. CDR1 and CDR2 (germline): SGHAT, FQNNGV. CDR3 in amino acids: CASSWDRDTGELFF. Written as DNA, the CDR3 is TGTGCCAGCAGTTGGGACAGAGACACCGGGGAGCTGTTTTTT.

The V gene is TRBV11-2, the J gene TRBJ2-7, with 9 bases aligning to TRBD1. This CDR3 has 14 amino acids. V was clipped by 2 bases and J by 2 bases; unmatched bases: 1. Germline CDR1 SGHAT, CDR2 FQNNGV. As DNA, the CDR3 is TGTGCCAGCAGCTTAAGGGACAGGGCCTACGAGCAGTACTTC. Translation: CASSLRDRAYEQYF.

The J gene is TRBJ1-5, the V gene TRBV6-6, with no clear D. Germline CDR1 MNHNY, CDR2 SVGAGI (reference sequence). This CDR3 spans 14 amino acids. Trimming left V 2 bases short and J 6 bases short, with 11 bases between. Here the CDR3 reads CASSYGREGQPQHF. The DNA for the CDR3 is TGTGCCAGCAGTTACGGGCGGGAAGGTCAGCCCCAGCATTTT.

The rearrangement uses TRBV21-1 and TRBJ2-3; the table gives TRBD2 as D, unverified against the DNA. TRBV21-1 is recorded as a pseudogene. The CDR3 has 19 amino acids. DNA of the CDR3: TGTGCCAGCAGCAACCGGACTAGCGGGAGGGGACCTCTACTTGATACGCAGTATTTT. It is translated as CASSNRTSGRGPLLDTQYF.

The chain joins TRBV30 to TRBJ1-4; TRBD1 is a possible D gene (6 bases). With 1 base removed from V and 4 bases from J, the gap between germline ends came to 10 bases. The CDR3 is 14 amino acids. CDR1 is GTSNPN, CDR2 SVGIG, per germline (reference sequence). The CDR3 loop is CAWSEGGFNEKLFF. In nucleotides, the CDR3 is TGTGCCTGGAGTGAGGGGGGGTTTAATGAAAAACTGTTTTTT. The full variable domain, completed using reference TRBV30 and TRBJ1-4, is SQTIHQWPATLVQPVGSPLSLECTVEGTSNPNLYWYRQAAGRGLQLLFYSVGIGQISSEVPQNLSASRPQDRQFILSSKKLLLSDSGFYLCAWSEGGFNEKLFFGSGTQLSVL.

This chain joins TRBV12-5 and TRBJ1-4, with a possible D match to TRBD1 (5 bases). The germline V and J ends were trimmed by 5 bases and 0 bases, with 10 bases remaining between them. This CDR3 spans 15 amino acids. Germline V gene sequence: CDR1 LGHNT, CDR2 FRNRAP. The CDR3 bases are TGTGCTAGTGGTCCTGGACACTCAACTAATGAAAAACTGTTTTTT. It encodes CASGPGHSTNEKLFF.

The chain is built from TRBV4-1 and TRBJ2-5, with D unresolved. The CDR3 runs 14 residues. V was shortened by 0 bases and J by 5 bases, with 10 bases between the two germline ends. Germline CDR1 and CDR2: MGHRA and YSYEKL. This chain's CDR3 is CASSQDGRWETQYF. Here the CDR3 DNA reads TGCGCCAGCAGCCAAGATGGGCGATGGGAGACCCAGTACTTC.